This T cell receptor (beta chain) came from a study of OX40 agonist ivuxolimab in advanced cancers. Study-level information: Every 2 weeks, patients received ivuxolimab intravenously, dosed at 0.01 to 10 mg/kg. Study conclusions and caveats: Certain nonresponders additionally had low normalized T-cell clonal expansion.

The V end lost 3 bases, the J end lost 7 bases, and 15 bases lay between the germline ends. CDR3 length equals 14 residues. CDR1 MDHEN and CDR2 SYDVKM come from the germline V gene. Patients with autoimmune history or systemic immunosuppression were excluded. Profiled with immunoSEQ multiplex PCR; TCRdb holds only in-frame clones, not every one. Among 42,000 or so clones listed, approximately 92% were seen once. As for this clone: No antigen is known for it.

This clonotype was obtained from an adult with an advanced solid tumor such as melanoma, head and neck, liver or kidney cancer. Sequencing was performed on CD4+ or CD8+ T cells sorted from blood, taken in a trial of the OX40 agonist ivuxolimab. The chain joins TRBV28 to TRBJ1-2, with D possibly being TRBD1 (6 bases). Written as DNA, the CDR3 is TGTGCCAGCAGTTTCAGGGGTAGAGTTGGTGGCTACACCTTC. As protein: CASSFRGRVGGYTF.